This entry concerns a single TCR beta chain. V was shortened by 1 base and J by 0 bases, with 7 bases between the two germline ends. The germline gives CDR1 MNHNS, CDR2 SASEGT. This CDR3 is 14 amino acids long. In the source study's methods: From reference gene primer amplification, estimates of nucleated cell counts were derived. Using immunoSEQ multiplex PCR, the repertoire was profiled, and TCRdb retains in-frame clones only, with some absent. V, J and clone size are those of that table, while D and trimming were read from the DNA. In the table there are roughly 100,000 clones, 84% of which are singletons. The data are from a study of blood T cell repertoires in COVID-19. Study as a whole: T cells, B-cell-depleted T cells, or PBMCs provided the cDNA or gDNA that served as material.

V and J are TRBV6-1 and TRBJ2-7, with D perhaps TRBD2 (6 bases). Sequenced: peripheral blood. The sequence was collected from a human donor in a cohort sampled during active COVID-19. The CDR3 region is CASSEGGASYEQYF. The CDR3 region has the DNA TGTGCCAGCAGTGAAGGCGGGGCCTCCTACGAGCAGTACTTC.